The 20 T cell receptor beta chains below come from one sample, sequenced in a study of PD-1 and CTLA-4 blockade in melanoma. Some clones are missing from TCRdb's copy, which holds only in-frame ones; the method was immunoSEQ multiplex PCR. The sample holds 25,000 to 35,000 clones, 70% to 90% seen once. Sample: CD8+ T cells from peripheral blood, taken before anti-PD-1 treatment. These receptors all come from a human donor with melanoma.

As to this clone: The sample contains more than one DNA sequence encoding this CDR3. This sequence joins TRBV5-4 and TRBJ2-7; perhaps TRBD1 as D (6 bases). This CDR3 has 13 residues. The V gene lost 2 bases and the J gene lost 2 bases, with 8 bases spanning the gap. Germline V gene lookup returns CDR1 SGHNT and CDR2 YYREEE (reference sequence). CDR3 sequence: CASSLQGAYEQYF. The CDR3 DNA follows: TGTGCCAGCAGCTTACAGGGTGCCTACGAGCAGTACTTC.

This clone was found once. The CDR3 region has the DNA TGTGCCACCAGTGATCTCCGGGCCGATGAGCAGTTCTTC. This encodes CATSDLRADEQFF. The chain combines TRBV24-1 with TRBJ2-1; D remains unclear. Germline V CDR1 and CDR2: KGHDR, SFDVKD. The CDR3 runs to 13 residues. V was trimmed by 3 bases and J by 8 bases, leaving 10 bases between them.

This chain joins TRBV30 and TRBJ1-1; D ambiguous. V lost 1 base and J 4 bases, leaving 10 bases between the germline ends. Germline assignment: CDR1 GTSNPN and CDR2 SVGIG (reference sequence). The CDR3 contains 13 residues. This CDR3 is CAWSGLVSTEAFF. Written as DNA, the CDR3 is TGTGCCTGGAGTGGACTCGTGAGCACTGAAGCTTTCTTT.

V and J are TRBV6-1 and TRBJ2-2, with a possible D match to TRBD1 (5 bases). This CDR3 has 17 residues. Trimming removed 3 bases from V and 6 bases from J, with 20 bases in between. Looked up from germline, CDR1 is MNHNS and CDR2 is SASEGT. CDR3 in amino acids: CASSDTLQDLMAGELFF. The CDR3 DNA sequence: TGTGCCAGCAGTGACACCCTACAGGACCTAATGGCCGGGGAGCTGTTTTTT.

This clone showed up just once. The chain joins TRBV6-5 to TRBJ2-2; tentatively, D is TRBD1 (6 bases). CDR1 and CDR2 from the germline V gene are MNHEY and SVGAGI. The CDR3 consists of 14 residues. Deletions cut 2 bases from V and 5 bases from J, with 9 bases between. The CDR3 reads CASSYEGVTGELFF. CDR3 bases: TGTGCCAGCAGTTACGAGGGGGTTACCGGGGAGCTGTTTTTT.

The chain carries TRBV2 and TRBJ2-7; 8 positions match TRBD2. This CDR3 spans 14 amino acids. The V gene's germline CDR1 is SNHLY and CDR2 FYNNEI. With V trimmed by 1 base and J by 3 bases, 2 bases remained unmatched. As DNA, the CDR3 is TGTGCCAGCAGTGAAGTAGGGACTAGCTACGAGCAGTACTTC. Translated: CASSEVGTSYEQYF.

The CDR3 sequence is CASSPRGNTIYF. Written as DNA, the CDR3 is TGTGCCAGCAGTCCCAGGGGAAACACCATATATTTT. The chain employs TRBV6-5 and TRBJ1-3, with D hard to call. Germline CDR1 and CDR2: MNHEY and SVGAGI. Trimming stripped 5 bases from V and 4 bases from J, with 6 bases between. This CDR3 is built from 12 residues.

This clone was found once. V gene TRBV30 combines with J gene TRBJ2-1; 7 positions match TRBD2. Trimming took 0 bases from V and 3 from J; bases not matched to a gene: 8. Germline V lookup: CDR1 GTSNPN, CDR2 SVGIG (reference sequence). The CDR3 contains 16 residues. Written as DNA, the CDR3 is TGTGCCTGGAGTGTAAGGCCTAGCGGAAACTACAATGAGCAGTTCTTC. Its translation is CAWSVRPSGNYNEQFF.

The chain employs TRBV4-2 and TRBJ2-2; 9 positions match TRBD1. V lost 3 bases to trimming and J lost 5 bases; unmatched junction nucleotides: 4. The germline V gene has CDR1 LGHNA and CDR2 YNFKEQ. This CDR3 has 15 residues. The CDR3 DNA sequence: TGTGCCAGCAGCCACCGACAGGGGGAAACCGGGGAGCTGTTTTTT. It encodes CASSHRQGETGELFF.

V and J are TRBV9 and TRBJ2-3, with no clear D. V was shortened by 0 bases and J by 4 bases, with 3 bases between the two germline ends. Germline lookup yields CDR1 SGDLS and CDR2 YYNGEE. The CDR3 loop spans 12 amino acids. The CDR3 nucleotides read TGTGCCAGCAGCGTAGAGGCAGATACGCAGTATTTT. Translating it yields CASSVEADTQYF. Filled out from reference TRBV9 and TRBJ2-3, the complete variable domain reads DSGVTQTPKHLITATGQRVTLRCSPRSGDLSVYWYQQSLDQGLQFLIQYYNGEERAKGNILERFSAQQFPDLHSELNLSSLELGDSALYFCASSVEADTQYFGPGTRLTVL.

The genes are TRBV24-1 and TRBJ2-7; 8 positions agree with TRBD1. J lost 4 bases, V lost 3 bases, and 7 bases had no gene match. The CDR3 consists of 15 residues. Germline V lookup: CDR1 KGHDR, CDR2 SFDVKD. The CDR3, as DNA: TGTGCCACCAGTGATGCCGGGACAGGACGTTACGAGCAGTACTTC. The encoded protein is CATSDAGTGRYEQYF.

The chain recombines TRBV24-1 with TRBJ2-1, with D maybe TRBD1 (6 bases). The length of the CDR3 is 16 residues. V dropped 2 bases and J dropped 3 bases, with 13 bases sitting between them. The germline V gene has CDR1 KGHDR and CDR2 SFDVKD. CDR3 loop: CATSDSAGVGYNEQFF. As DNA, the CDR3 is TGTGCCACCAGTGATTCTGCAGGGGTGGGCTACAATGAGCAGTTCTTC.

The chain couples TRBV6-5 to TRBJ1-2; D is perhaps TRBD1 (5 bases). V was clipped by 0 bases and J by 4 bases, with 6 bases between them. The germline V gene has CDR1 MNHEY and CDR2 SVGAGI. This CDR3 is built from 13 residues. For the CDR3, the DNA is TGTGCCAGCAGTTACTCGCAGGGCTATGGCTACACCTTC. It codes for CASSYSQGYGYTF.

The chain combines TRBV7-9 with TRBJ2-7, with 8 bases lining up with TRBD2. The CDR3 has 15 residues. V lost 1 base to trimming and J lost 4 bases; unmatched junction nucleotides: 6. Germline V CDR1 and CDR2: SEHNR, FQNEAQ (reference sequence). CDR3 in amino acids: CASSLVGSGDYEQYF. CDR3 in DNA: TGTGCCAGCAGCTTAGTAGGTAGCGGGGATTACGAGCAGTACTTC.

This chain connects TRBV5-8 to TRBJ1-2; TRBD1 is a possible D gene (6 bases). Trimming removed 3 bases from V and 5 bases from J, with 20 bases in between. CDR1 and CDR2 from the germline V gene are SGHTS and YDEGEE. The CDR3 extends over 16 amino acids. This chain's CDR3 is CASSYREIGTNYGYTF. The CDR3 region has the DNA TGTGCCAGCAGCTACAGGGAAATCGGAACCAATTATGGCTACACCTTC.

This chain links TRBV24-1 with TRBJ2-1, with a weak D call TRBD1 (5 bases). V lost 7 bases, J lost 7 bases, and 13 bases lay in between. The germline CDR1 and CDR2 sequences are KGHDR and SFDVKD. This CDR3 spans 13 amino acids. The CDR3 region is CATRDTSGNEQFF. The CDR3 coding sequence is TGTGCCACCAGAGACACCTCAGGGAATGAGCAGTTCTTC.

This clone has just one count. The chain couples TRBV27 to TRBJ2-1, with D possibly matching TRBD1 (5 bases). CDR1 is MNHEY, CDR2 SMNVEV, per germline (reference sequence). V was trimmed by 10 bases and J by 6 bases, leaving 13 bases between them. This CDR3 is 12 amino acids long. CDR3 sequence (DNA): TGTGCCACCAGGGATAGCTCCAATGAGCAGTTCTTC. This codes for CATRDSSNEQFF.

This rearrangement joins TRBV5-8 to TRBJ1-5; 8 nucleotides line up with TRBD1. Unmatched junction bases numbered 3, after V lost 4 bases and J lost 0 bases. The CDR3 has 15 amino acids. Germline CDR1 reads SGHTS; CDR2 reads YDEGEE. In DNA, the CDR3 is TGTGCCAGCAGCCCGACAGGGGTTAGCAATCAGCCCCAGCATTTT. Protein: CASSPTGVSNQPQHF.

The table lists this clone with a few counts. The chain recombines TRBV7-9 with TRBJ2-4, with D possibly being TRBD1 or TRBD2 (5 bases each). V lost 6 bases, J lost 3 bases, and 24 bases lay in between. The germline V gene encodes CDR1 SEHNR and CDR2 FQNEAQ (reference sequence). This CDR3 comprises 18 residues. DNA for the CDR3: TGTGCCAGCAGTTTACCGGGACCGCTGGGGTCGGGCAAAAACATTCAGTACTTC. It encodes CASSLPGPLGSGKNIQYF.

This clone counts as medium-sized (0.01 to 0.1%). CDR3 sequence (DNA): TGTGCCAGCAGCGTAGAGGGGGGATTCCTACAAGAGCAGTACTTC. Residues: CASSVEGGFLQEQYF. The chain recombines TRBV9 with TRBJ2-7; D might be TRBD1 or TRBD2, each matching 6 bases. V was cut by 0 bases and J by 7 bases, with 17 bases left in between. CDR1 SGDLS and CDR2 YYNGEE come from the germline V gene. There are 15 residues in the CDR3.